This T cell receptor beta chain was found in a study of regulatory T cells in long-lasting Graves disease. Study-wide context: The term persistent Graves' disease signified upward of 5 years on antithyroid drugs with positive TSH receptor antibodies. Study findings and constraints: Persistent disease showed a preference for TRBV28, TRBJ1-2 and TRBJ2-5. A limited number of samples was an acknowledged limitation.

The authors built TCR beta libraries using iRepertoire HTBI primers and Arm-PCR of CDR3 regions. Under the authors' procedure: Across the samples, identification revealed 55 to 75 TRBV and 15 or so TRBJ segments. TCRdb independently ran MiXCR on the multiplex PCR reads; one entry per CDR3 protein. The V and J calls shown here were made by TCRdb, not taken from the authors' results. The sample yields a few hundred thousand distinct CDR3 sequences, roughly 25% seen once. V lost 5 bases to trimming and J lost 4 bases; unmatched junction nucleotides: 9. Germline values: CDR1 MDHEN, CDR2 SYDVKM. This CDR3 has 16 residues. Time point described: persistent/refractory GD, antithyroid drugs over 5 years with positive TRAb. Making the TCR library involved RNA that had been extracted from PBMCs. Turning to this clonotype: Its matching antigen is unknown.

The sequence came from a woman aged 40 to 50 with Graves disease. J is TRBJ2-1 and V is TRBV28; 9 bases are a match to TRBD2. This sample comprised peripheral blood mononuclear cells (PBMCs), obtained when the disease was refractory, from a patient treated with antithyroid drugs. This CDR3 reads CASSPAGTSRYNEQFF. The CDR3 DNA sequence: TGTGCCAGCAGTCCAGCCGGGACTAGCAGATACAATGAGCAGTTCTTC.